This T cell receptor beta chain was sequenced for a study of CD8 T cells in Susac syndrome. The CDR3 contains 14 residues. The germline V and J ends were trimmed by 0 bases and 5 bases, with 11 bases remaining between them. Germline V gene data show CDR1 as SGHRS and CDR2 as YFSETQ. TCR beta sequencing covered blood CD8+ and CD4+ T cells. After extraction with the RNeasy kit, roughly 0.45 to 1 ug of the RNA was reverse transcribed using random hexamers. TCRdb independently ran MiXCR on the immunoSEQ multiplex PCR reads; one entry per CDR3 protein. The data contain about 140,000 distinct CDR3 sequences, approximately 95% of them singletons.

The clonotype comes from a human donor with multiple sclerosis. Sequencing was performed on CD4+ T cells from PBMCs. This rearrangement joins TRBV5-1 to TRBJ1-1; D unclear. DNA of the CDR3: TGCGCCAGCAGCTTGGCCGGTAGGATGACTGAAGCTTTCTTT. This encodes CASSLAGRMTEAFF.